These 6 T cell receptor beta chains originate from one sample sequenced in a study of T-cell reconstitution after alpha-beta-depleted transplantation in children listed by TCRdb under 2016. The library came from PCR. The instrument given in TCRdb is Illumina HiSeq 2500. TCR libraries were prepared with molecular barcoding, using unique molecular identifiers to normalize TCRbeta repertoire quantification. TCRdb trimmed public reads at Q25 via fastp, called clones via MiXCR and kept in-frame beta chains. Rows are unified per CDR3 protein, each entry keeping the most common DNA and genes. This sample has roughly 190,000 distinct CDR3 sequences in its table, and more than 14% of those were observed once. Approximately 13% of the sample belongs to the ten largest clones. This sample comprised PBMCs from the stem cell graft donor, obtained from the stem cell graft. The origin of the receptors is a human donor who donated a stem cell graft to a child with acute lymphoblastic leukemia.

The chain combines TRBV5-1 with TRBJ2-7; no firm D call. Germline loops: CDR1 SGHRS, CDR2 YFSETQ. The CDR3 runs to 15 residues. Trimming pared 5 bases from V and 0 bases from J, leaving 15 bases between. DNA of the CDR3: TGCGCCAGCAGTCCCGTGGCGGTAAGCTCCTACGAGCAGTACTTC. Protein product: CASSPVAVSSYEQYF.

The table lists this clonotype with many counts. V is TRBV20-1 and J is TRBJ2-1; TRBD2 aligns across 14 bases. J gave up 8 bases and V 4 bases, and 7 bases lay outside the gene matches. There are 15 residues in the CDR3. From germline, CDR1 is DFQATT and CDR2 SNEGSKA (reference sequence). CDR3 bases: TGCAGTGCTACCGGGACTAGCGGGAGTCTGGATGAGCAGTTCTTC. Amino acids: CSATGTSGSLDEQFF.

This clonotype was observed many times. The chain couples TRBV28 to TRBJ2-7; 7 bases are shared with TRBD1. Per the germline V gene, CDR1 is MDHEN and CDR2 is SYDVKM. CDR3 length: 14 amino acids. The V and J ends lost 3 bases and 5 bases, in that order; junction bases with no gene match: 7. The CDR3 loop is CASSFETGFHEQYF. The DNA of the CDR3 is TGTGCCAGCAGTTTCGAGACAGGGTTCCACGAGCAGTACTTC.

The genes are TRBV20-1 and TRBJ2-1, with D perhaps assigned TRBD1 or TRBD2 (5 bases each). The V gene lost 1 base and the J gene lost 2 bases, with 9 bases spanning the gap. The CDR3 consists of 14 residues. Germline assignment: CDR1 DFQATT and CDR2 SNEGSKA (reference sequence). CDR3 nucleotide sequence: TGCAGTGCTAGAGTGACGGGGCCCTACAATGAGCAGTTCTTC. Its translation is CSARVTGPYNEQFF.

This clonotype was detected ten times or more. The chain is built from TRBV5-6 and TRBJ1-2; the D is unclear. Germline assignment: CDR1 SGHDT and CDR2 YYEEEE. V gave up 1 base and J gave up 5 bases, with 12 bases separating them. This CDR3 comprises 14 residues. DNA for the CDR3: TGTGCCAGCAGCTTGTACGGGGTCGGATATGGCTACACCTTC. It is translated as CASSLYGVGYGYTF.

The genes are TRBV5-1 and TRBJ2-1; 10 bases fit TRBD2. The CDR3 runs 14 residues. Germline values: CDR1 SGHRS, CDR2 YFSETQ. Unmatched junction bases numbered 3, after V lost 4 bases and J lost 5 bases. The DNA for the CDR3 is TGCGCCAGCAGCAAGCTAGCGGGAGACAATGAGCAGTTCTTC. It encodes CASSKLAGDNEQFF.